What follows are 5 T cell receptor beta chains derived from one specimen sequenced in a study of blood T cell repertoires in COVID-19. Sequenced by immunoSEQ multiplex PCR; TCRdb stores in-frame clones only, minus some. The sample lists around 200,000 clones, about 87% seen once, with 0.7% to 0.9% in the top ten. Sequenced sample: peripheral blood. These receptors all come from a woman aged 18-29 years who had recovered from COVID-19.

The chain links TRBV27 to TRBJ1-2, with D tentatively TRBD1 (5 bases). Germline lookup yields CDR1 MNHEY and CDR2 SMNVEV (reference sequence). The length of the CDR3 is 16 residues. The ends were cut back, 4 bases at V and 2 bases at J, with 17 bases in the middle. CDR3 coding DNA: TGTGCCAGCAGTTCACTGGGTTGGGGGGGAAACTATGGCTACACCTTC. Its protein is CASSSLGWGGNYGYTF.

V usage is TRBV4-3 and J usage is TRBJ2-3, with D perhaps matching TRBD2 (6 bases). The V and J ends lost 3 bases and 5 bases respectively, with 18 bases between them. The CDR3 is 16 amino acids. Germline V lookup: CDR1 LGHNA, CDR2 YSLEER. The CDR3: CASSQSISGTQDTQYF. DNA for the CDR3: TGCGCCAGCAGCCAGAGTATTAGCGGCACGCAAGATACGCAGTATTTT.

The gene calls are TRBV28 and TRBJ1-5, with a tentative D call TRBD1 (6 bases). This CDR3 region has 16 residues. Trimming took 1 base from V and 1 from J, leaving 11 bases between them. The germline V gene has CDR1 MDHEN and CDR2 SYDVKM. The CDR3 is CASSLLTGGSNQPQHF. CDR3 nucleotides: TGTGCCAGCAGTTTATTGACAGGAGGAAGCAATCAGCCCCAGCATTTT.

There are a few counts of this clone. Other DNA sequences in this sample translate to the same CDR3. This rearrangement joins TRBV18 to TRBJ1-1; maybe TRBD1 (5 bases). The V gene lost 3 bases and the J gene lost 5 bases, with 10 bases spanning the gap. This CDR3 spans 13 amino acids. Germline V CDR1 and CDR2: KGHSH, LQKENI. For the CDR3, the DNA is TGTGCCAGCTCACCGGCAGGGCGAACTGAAGCTTTCTTT. Its protein is CASSPAGRTEAFF.

The V gene is TRBV4-1, the J gene TRBJ2-5, with TRBD1 as a possible D gene (6 bases). The V and J ends lost 4 bases and 1 base respectively, with 13 bases between them. This CDR3 has 15 amino acids. The germline CDR1 and CDR2 sequences are MGHRA and YSYEKL. This chain's CDR3 is CASSLKWDIQETQYF. The CDR3, as DNA: TGCGCCAGCAGCCTAAAGTGGGACATCCAAGAGACCCAGTACTTC.